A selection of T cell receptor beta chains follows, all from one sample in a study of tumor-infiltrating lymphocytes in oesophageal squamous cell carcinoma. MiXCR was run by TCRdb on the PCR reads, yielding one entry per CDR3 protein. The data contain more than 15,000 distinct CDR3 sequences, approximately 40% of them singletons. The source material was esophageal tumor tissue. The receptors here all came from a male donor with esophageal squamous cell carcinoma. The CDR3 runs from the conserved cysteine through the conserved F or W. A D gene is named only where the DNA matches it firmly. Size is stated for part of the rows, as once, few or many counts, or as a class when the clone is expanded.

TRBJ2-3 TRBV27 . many TGTGCCAGCAGTTTGATGACCGGGGCCAACACAGATACGCAGTATTTT CASSLMTGANTDTQYF
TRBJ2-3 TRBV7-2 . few TGTGCCAGCAGGGAGAGGGAGGACACAGATACGCAGTATTTT CASREREDTDTQYF
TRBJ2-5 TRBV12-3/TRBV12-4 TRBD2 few TGTGCCAGCAGTTTAGTTTCCGGGGGGGAGACCCAGTACTTC CASSLVSGGETQYF
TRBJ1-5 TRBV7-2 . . TGTGCCAGCAGCTCGGACGCTCGCAATCAGCCCCAGCATTTT CASSSDARNQPQHF
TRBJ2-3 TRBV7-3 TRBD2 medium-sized TGTGCCAGCAGCGCACTAGCGGGGGTGGCAGATACGCAGTATTTT CASSALAGVADTQYF
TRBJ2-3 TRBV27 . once TGTGCCAGCAGGATACGGGATTACAGAGATACGCAGTATTTT CASRIRDYRDTQYF
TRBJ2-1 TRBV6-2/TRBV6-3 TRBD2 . TGTGCCAGCAGTGATGATCTAGGGATCTACTCCACTAGCGCACAAGACAATGAGCAGTTCTTC CASSDDLGIYSTSAQDNEQFF
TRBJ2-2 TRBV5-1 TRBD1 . TGCGCCAGCAGCTCTTCGGGACAGGAATTCGGGGAGCTGTTTTTT CASSSSGQEFGELFF
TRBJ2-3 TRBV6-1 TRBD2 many TGTGCCAGCAGTCTACTAGCGGAATACACAGATACGCAGTATTTT CASSLLAEYTDTQYF
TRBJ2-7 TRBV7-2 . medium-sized TGTGCCAGCAGCTTCCCCTTGCGCCGGTCCTACGAGCAGTACTTC CASSFPLRRSYEQYF
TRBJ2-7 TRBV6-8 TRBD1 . TGTGCCAGCAAAATCCGGGACAGGGCATACTTC CASKIRDRAYF
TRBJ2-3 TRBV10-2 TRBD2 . TGCGCCAGCGGCAGCGGGGGGGGGACAGATACGCAGTATTTT CASGSGGGTDTQYF
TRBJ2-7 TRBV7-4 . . TGTGCCAGCAGTTTCAATACAGGGACCTACGAGCAGTACTTC CASSFNTGTYEQYF
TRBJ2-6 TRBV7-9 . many TGTGCCAGCATCCCCTCTGGGGCCAACGTCCTGACTTTC CASIPSGANVLTF
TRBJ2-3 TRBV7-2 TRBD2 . TGTGCCAGCAGCCCGACTAGCGGGGCAAACACAGATACGCAGTATTTT CASSPTSGANTDTQYF
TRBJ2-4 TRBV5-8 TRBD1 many TGTGCCAGCAGCACATACAGGGGCCTAGCCAAAAACATTCAGTACTTC CASSTYRGLAKNIQYF
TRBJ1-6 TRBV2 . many TGTGCCAGCAGCCGGGACATGAATTCACCCCTCCACTTT CASSRDMNSPLHF
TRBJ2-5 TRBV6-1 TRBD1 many TGTGCCAGCAGTCGGGACAGGGATTTCCAAGAGACCCAGTACTTC CASSRDRDFQETQYF
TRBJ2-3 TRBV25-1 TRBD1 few TGTGCCAGCCGAGGGGGCAGGTCCTTATGGTCGAACACCGGGGAGCTGTATTTT CASRGGRSLWSNTGELYF
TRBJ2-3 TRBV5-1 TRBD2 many TGCGCCAGCTCCGCTAGCGGGGCCCAAGTAGATACGCAGTATTTT CASSASGAQVDTQYF
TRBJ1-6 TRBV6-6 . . TGTGCCAGCAGCGATTGGACTAGTGATGGCAATGAGCAGTTCTTT CASSDWTSDGNEQFF
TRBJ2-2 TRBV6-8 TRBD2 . TGTGCCAGCAGCCCCGGGACTAGCGGTACCGGGGAGCTGTTTTTT CASSPGTSGTGELFF
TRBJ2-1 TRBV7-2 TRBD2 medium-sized TGTGCCAGCAGCTTAGAGGCTAGCGGGAGTCGAGAGCAGTTCTTC CASSLEASGSREQFF
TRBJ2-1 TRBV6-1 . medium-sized TGTGCCAGCGGATCTCTTTTGAGGGAGCAGTTCTTC CASGSLLREQFF
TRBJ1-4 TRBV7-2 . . TGTGCCAGCAGCTTAGGTTTAGGGGGAGTTAATGAAAAACTGTTTTTT CASSLGLGGVNEKLFF